The TCR beta chain under discussion was sequenced for a study of T cell repertoires in ileal Crohn's disease. On the study more broadly: Patients had a median approximately 7.3-year disease duration, and roughly 40% were active smokers.

About 490 nanograms of biopsy DNA per sample underwent TCRB immunosequencing. Method: immunoSEQ multiplex PCR; TCRdb's copy keeps in-frame clones and lacks some. The sample comprises about 13,000 clones, about two thirds of which are singletons, and 5.5% to 7.5% rests with the top ten. V lost 1 base and J lost 12, with 13 bases in between. CDR1 MDHEN and CDR2 SYDVKM come from the germline V gene. CDR3 length: 14 amino acids. The specimen sequenced was ileal tissue. This sequence was found in an adult with Crohn's disease. This chain connects TRBV28 to TRBJ1-6; D might be TRBD1 (5 bases). The CDR3 DNA reads TGTGCCAGCAGTTTATCTGGGGCAGATCGACCCCTCCACTTT. Translating it yields CASSLSGADRPLHF.